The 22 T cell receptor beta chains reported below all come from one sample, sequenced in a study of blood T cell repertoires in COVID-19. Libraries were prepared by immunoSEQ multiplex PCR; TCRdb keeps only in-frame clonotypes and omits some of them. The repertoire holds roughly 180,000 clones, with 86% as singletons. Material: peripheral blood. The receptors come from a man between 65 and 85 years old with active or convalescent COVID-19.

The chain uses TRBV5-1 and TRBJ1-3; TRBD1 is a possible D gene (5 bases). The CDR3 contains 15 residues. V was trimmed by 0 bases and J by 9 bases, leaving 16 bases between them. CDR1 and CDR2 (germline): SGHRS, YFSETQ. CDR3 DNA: TGCGCCAGCAGCTTGGACAGAGCTGACGGGGGCACCATATATTTT. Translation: CASSLDRADGGTIYF.

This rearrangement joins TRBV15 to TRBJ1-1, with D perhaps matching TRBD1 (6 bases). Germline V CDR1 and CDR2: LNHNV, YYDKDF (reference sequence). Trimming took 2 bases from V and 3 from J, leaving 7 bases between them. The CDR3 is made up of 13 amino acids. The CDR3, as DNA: TGTGCCACCAGCAGAAACAGGGACACTGAAGCTTTCTTT. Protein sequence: CATSRNRDTEAFF.

CDR3: CATSVGTGGEGEKLFF. Here the CDR3 DNA reads TGTGCCACCAGCGTCGGGACAGGGGGCGAGGGTGAAAAACTGTTTTTT. This chain links TRBV15 with TRBJ1-4, with 12 positions matching TRBD1. V trimming: 5 bases; J trimming: 7 bases; junction bases outside the gene matches: 8. There are 16 residues in the CDR3. Germline V CDR1 and CDR2: LNHNV, YYDKDF (reference sequence).

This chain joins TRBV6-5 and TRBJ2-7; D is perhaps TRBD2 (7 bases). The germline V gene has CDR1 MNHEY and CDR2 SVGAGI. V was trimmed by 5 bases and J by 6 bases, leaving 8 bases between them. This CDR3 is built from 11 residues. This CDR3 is CASSRGAEQYF. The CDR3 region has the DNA TGTGCCAGCAGTCGGGGGGCCGAGCAGTACTTC.

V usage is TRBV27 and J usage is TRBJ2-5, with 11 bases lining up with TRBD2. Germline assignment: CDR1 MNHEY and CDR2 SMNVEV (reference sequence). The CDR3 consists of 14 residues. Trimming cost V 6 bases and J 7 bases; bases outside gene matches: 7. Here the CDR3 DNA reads TGTGCCAGCAGACTAGCGGGAGCCCCAGGGACCCAGTACTTC. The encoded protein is CASRLAGAPGTQYF.

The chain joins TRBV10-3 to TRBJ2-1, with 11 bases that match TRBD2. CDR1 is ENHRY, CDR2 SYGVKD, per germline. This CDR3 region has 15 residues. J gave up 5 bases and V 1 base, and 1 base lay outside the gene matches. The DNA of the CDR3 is TGTGCCATCAGTGAGTTGGGACTAGCGGACAATGAGCAGTTCTTC. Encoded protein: CAISELGLADNEQFF.

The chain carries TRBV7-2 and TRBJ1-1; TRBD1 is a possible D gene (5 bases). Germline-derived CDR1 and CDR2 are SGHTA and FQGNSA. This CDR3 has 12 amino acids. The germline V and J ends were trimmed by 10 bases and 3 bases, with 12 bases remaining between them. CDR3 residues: CATRRDYTEAFF. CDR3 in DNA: TGTGCCACCCGCCGGGACTACACTGAAGCTTTCTTT.

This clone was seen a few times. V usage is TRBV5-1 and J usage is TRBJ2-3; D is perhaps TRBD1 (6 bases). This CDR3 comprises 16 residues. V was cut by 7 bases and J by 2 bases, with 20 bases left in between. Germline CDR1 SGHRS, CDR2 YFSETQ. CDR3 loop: CASRLNDRRNTDTQYF. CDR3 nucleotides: TGCGCCAGCCGCCTGAACGACAGGAGGAACACAGATACGCAGTATTTT.

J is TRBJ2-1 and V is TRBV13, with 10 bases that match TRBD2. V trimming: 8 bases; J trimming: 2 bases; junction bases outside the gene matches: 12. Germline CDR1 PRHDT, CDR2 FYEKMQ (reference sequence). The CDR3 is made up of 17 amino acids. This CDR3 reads CASARPPGLAPYNEQFF. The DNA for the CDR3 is TGTGCCAGCGCTCGCCCTCCGGGACTAGCGCCCTACAATGAGCAGTTCTTC.

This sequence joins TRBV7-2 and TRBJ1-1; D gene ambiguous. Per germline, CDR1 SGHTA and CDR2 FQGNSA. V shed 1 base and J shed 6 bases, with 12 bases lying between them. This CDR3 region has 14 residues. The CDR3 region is CASSLVGRGSEAFF. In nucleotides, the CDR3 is TGTGCCAGCAGCTTAGTGGGTCGGGGTTCTGAAGCTTTCTTT.

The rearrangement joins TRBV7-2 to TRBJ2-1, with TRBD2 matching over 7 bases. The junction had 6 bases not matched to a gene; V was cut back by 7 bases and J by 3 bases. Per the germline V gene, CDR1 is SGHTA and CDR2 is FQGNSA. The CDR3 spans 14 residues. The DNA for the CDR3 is TGTGCCAGCATCTACGGACTAGGCTACAATGAGCAGTTCTTC. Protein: CASIYGLGYNEQFF. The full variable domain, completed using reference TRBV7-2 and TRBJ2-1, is GAGVSQSPSNKVTEKGKDVELRCDPISGHTALYWYRQSLGQGLEFLIYFQGNSAPDKSGLPSDRFSAERTGGSVSTLTIQRTQQEDSAVYLCASIYGLGYNEQFFGPGTRLTVL.

Here the CDR3 reads CASSAGDSYSGNTIYF. In DNA form, the CDR3 reads TGTGCCAGCAGCGCGGGGGACAGCTACTCTGGAAACACCATATATTTT. V and J are TRBV9 and TRBJ1-3; 7 bases align to TRBD1. The CDR3 consists of 16 residues. The germline gives CDR1 SGDLS, CDR2 YYNGEE. V lost 3 bases, J lost 0 bases, and 6 bases stayed unmatched. The variable domain in full, completed from reference TRBV9 and TRBJ1-3, reads DSGVTQTPKHLITATGQRVTLRCSPRSGDLSVYWYQQSLDQGLQFLIQYYNGEERAKGNILERFSAQQFPDLHSELNLSSLELGDSALYFCASSAGDSYSGNTIYFGEGSWLTVV.

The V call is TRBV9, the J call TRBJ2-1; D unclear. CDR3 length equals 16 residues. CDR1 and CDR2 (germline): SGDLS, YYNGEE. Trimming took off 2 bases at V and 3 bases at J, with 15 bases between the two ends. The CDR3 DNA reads TGTGCCAGCAGCGTGTCCCTAAGTACTTTCTACAATGAGCAGTTCTTC. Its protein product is CASSVSLSTFYNEQFF.

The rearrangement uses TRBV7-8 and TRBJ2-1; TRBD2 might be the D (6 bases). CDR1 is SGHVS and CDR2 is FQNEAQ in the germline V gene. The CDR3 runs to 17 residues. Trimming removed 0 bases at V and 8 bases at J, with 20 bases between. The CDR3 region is CASSLAGHGGVIDEQFF. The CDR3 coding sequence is TGTGCCAGCAGCTTAGCGGGCCACGGAGGGGTTATCGATGAGCAGTTCTTC.

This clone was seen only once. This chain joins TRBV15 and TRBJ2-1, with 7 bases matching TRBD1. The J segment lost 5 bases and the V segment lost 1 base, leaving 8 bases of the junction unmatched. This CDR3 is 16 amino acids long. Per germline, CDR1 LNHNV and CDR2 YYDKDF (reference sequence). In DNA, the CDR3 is TGTGCCACCAGCAGAGTCAGGGACAGACTACACAATGAGCAGTTCTTC. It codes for CATSRVRDRLHNEQFF.

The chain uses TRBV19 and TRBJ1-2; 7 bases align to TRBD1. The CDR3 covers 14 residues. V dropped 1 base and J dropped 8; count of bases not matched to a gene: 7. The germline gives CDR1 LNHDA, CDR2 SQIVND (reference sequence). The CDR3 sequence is CASSIGMGQPGYTF. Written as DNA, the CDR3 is TGTGCCAGTAGTATAGGCATGGGACAGCCAGGCTACACCTTC.

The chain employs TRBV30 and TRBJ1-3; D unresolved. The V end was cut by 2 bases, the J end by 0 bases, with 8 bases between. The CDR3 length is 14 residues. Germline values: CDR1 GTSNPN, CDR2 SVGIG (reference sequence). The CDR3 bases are TGTGCCTGGAGTCCAGGCAGCTCTGGAAACACCATATATTTT. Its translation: CAWSPGSSGNTIYF.

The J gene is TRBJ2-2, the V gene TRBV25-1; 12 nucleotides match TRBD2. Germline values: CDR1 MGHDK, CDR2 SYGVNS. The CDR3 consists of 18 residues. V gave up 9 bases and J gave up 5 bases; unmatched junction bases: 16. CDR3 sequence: CARQANPGLAGETGELFF. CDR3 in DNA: TGTGCCAGGCAAGCAAATCCGGGACTAGCGGGTGAGACCGGGGAGCTGTTTTTT.

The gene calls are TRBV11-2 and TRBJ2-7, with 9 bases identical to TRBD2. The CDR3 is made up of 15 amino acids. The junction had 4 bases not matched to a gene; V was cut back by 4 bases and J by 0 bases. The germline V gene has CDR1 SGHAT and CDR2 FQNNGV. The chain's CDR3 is CASSWTTSGSYEQYF. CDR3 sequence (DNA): TGTGCCAGCAGCTGGACGACTAGCGGCTCCTACGAGCAGTACTTC.

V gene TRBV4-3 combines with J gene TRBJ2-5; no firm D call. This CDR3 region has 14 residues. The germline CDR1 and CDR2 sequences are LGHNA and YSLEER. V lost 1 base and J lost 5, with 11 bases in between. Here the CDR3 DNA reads TGCGCCAGCAGCCAAGCGGTCCGTACGGAGACCCAGTACTTC. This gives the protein CASSQAVRTETQYF.

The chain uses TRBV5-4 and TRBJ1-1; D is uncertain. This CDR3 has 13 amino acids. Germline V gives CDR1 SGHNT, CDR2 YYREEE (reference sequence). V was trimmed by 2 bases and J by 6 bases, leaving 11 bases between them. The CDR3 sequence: CASSLNTMAEAFF. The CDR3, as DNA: TGTGCCAGCAGCTTAAACACCATGGCTGAAGCTTTCTTT.

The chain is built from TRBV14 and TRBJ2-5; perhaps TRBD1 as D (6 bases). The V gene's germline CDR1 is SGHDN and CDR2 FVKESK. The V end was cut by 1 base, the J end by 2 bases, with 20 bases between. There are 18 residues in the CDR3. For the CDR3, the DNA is TGTGCCAGCAGCCAAGTGAGGACAGCGGTGATCCGGCAAGAGACCCAGTACTTC. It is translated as CASSQVRTAVIRQETQYF.